This TCR beta chain was captured in a study of blood T cell repertoires in COVID-19. Across the whole study: Samples representing acute and convalescent COVID-19 were sourced from the United States, Italy and Spain. PBMCs, B-cell-depleted T cells, or T cells provided the cDNA or gDNA that made up the material.

Trimming removed 2 bases at V and 2 bases at J, with 10 bases between. This CDR3 contains 14 residues. CDR1 and CDR2 (germline): MNHNY, SVGAGI (reference sequence). In the authors' methods: Nucleated cell number was recorded as an estimate derived from reference gene primer amplification. Here immunoSEQ multiplex PCR was the method, and the copy in TCRdb shows in-frame clones only, minus some. The DNA was the basis for D and trimming; V, J and clone size are from that table. The table shows 52,000 or so clones, with over 80% occurring only once. The clonotype originates from a man in his forties or fifties with acute or convalescent COVID-19. The sequencing sample was made of peripheral blood. This sequence joins TRBV6-6 and TRBJ2-7, with D perhaps TRBD1 (5 bases). Written as DNA, the CDR3 is TGTGCCAGCAGTTACGGTAGGGGCCCCTACGAGCAGTACTTC. This encodes CASSYGRGPYEQYF.